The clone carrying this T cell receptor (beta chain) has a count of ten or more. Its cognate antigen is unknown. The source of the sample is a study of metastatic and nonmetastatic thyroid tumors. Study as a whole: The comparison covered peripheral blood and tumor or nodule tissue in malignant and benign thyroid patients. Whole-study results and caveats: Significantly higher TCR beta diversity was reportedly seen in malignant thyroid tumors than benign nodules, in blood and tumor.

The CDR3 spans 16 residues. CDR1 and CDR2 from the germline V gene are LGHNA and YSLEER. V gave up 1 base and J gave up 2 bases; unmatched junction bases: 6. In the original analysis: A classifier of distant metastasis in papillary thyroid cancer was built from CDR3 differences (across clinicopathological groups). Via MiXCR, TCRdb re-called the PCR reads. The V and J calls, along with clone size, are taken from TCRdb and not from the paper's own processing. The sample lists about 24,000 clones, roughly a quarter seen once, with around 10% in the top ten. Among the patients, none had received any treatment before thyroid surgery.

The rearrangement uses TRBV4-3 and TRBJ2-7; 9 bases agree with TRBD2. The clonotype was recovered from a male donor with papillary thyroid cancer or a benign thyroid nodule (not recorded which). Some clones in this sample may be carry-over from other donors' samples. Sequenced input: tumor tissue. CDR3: CASSQGPSGRTYEQYF. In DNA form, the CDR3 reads TGCGCCAGCAGCCAAGGTCCGAGCGGGAGGACCTACGAGCAGTACTTC.